This section outlines one TCR beta chain sequence together with its context. These data originate in a study of T cells in Graves' hyperthyroidism and ophthalmopathy. Germline trimming cut 2 bases from V and 3 bases from J; bases unmatched to any gene: 6. The CDR3 extends over 15 amino acids. Per germline, CDR1 KGHSH and CDR2 LQKENI. Reasons for excluding patients were uncontrolled infection, other autoimmune disease, pregnancy or lactation. RNA transcripts provided the source from which TCR beta CDR3 regions were amplified. The study used the HTBI primer set for a first-round RT-PCR of the TCR CDR3. Each CDR3 protein is one row after TCRdb ran MiXCR on the multiplex PCR reads. The table shows approximately 49,000 distinct CDR3 sequences, with roughly 50% occurring only once.

This chain connects TRBV18 to TRBJ2-7; 8 positions agree with TRBD2. This receptor was taken from a man aged 18 to 35 with Graves' hyperthyroidism. The sample comprised peripheral blood or thyroid tissue (not recorded which). This chain's CDR3 is CASSPGGGGYYEQYF. CDR3 DNA: TGTGCCAGCTCACCAGGCGGCGGGGGGTACTACGAGCAGTACTTC.